The clone carrying this TCR beta chain was picked up one time. The study recruited people aged about 18 to 95 years across around 24 US areas. Researchers sorted participants into cohorts using their self-reported clinical history. The CDR3 loop spans 14 amino acids. Per the germline V gene, CDR1 is SGHTA and CDR2 is FQGNSA. V shed 5 bases and J 4 bases; nucleotides not matched to a gene: 4. This record comes from a study of blood T cell repertoires in COVID-19. Study information: PBMCs, B-cell-depleted T cells, or T cells provided the cDNA or gDNA that made up the material.

Generated by immunoSEQ multiplex PCR, the TCRdb table keeps only in-frame clones and is missing some. The sample has about 270,000 clones; approximately 90% are singletons. The TCR comes from a woman aged 40 to 50 with acute COVID-19. Sequenced sample: PBMCs or T cells enriched from blood (not recorded which). The V gene is TRBV7-2, the J gene TRBJ2-5, with TRBD1 matching 10 bases. CDR3 region: CASSTGTGAETQYF. The DNA of the CDR3 is TGTGCCAGCAGCACCGGGACAGGGGCAGAGACCCAGTACTTC.